These 24 T cell receptor beta chains originate from one sample sequenced in a study of post-analysis software for immune sequencing data. Prepared libraries of TCR beta cDNA carried unique molecular identifiers. TCRdb reprocessed the PCR reads via MiXCR and lists one record per CDR3 protein. The repertoire consists of about 200,000 distinct CDR3 sequences, with roughly 28% occurring once and the leading ten covering approximately 3%. Their antigens remain unidentified. Overall study results and limits: Five or six TRBV segments, TRBV5-6, TRBV5-1 and TRBV20-1 among them, were found more frequent in patients than controls.

The sequenced sample consisted of blood. These receptors were taken from a girl aged 2-17 years with multiple sclerosis.

The sample holds many counts of this clonotype. The chain couples TRBV7-9 to TRBJ1-6; the match to TRBD1 covers 7 bases. The CDR3 has 14 amino acids. Germline trimming cut 7 bases from V and 7 bases from J; bases unmatched to any gene: 7. Germline-derived CDR1 and CDR2 are SEHNR and FQNEAQ (reference sequence). The CDR3 DNA reads TGTGCCAGCACCACCGGGACAGCAAATTCACCCCTCCACTTT. It codes for CASTTGTANSPLHF.

The CDR3 nucleotides read TGTGCCAGCAGTTTAAGACTAGCGAGCGATGAGCAGTTCTTC. Its protein is CASSLRLASDEQFF. The chain couples TRBV28 to TRBJ2-1, with 8 positions matching TRBD2. V dropped 2 bases and J dropped 8; count of bases not matched to a gene: 5. The germline gives CDR1 MDHEN, CDR2 SYDVKM. The CDR3 has 14 residues.

V usage is TRBV3-1 and J usage is TRBJ1-1; D may be TRBD1 (6 bases). V was cut by 0 bases and J by 1 base, with 9 bases left in between. The CDR3 runs 15 residues. Germline loops: CDR1 LGHDT, CDR2 YNNKEL (reference sequence). CDR3 residues: CASSQDGRGNTEAFF. The CDR3 DNA is TGTGCCAGCAGCCAAGATGGCAGGGGGAACACTGAAGCTTTCTTT.

With respect to this clonotype: A much larger clone differs by one base, so this may be a read error. The rearrangement links TRBV7-6 to TRBJ2-3; 10 bases map to TRBD2. The CDR3 consists of 16 residues. After removal of 7 bases from V and 2 bases from J, the junction contained 9 bases not matched to a gene. Looked up from germline, CDR1 is SGHVS and CDR2 is FNYEAQ. CDR3 in amino acids: CASNSLAGGNTDTQYF. CDR3 nucleotide sequence: TGTGCCAGCAACTCTTTAGCGGGGGGAAACACAGATACGCAGTATTTT.

Here the CDR3 reads CASNSGSSYNSPLHF. CDR3 nucleotide sequence: TGTGCCAGCAACTCAGGGAGCTCCTATAATTCACCCCTCCACTTT. The chain uses TRBV6-6 and TRBJ1-6; D possibly corresponds to TRBD1 (5 bases). This CDR3 comprises 15 residues. Trimming shortened V by 7 bases and J by 0 bases, and 10 bases separated the two germline ends. Germline V gene lookup returns CDR1 MNHNY and CDR2 SVGAGI (reference sequence).

This clonotype appeared many times. This chain joins TRBV6-5 and TRBJ2-7; TRBD2 is a possible D gene (5 bases). Trimming stripped 0 bases from V and 3 bases from J, with 15 bases between. CDR1 and CDR2 from the germline V gene are MNHEY and SVGAGI. CDR3 length: 16 residues. Written as DNA, the CDR3 is TGTGCCAGCAGTTACTCGATAGCCGGGGTAGGCTACGAGCAGTACTTC. As protein: CASSYSIAGVGYEQYF.

The rearrangement joins TRBV7-2 to TRBJ2-1; 9 positions match TRBD1. Germline assignment: CDR1 SGHTA and CDR2 FQGNSA. The ends lost 6 bases at V and 8 bases at J; junction bases unmatched: 14. CDR3 size: 16 residues. The CDR3 spells CASSSPPGTGPDEQFF. For the CDR3, the DNA is TGTGCCAGCAGTTCTCCACCTGGGACAGGGCCCGATGAGCAGTTCTTC.

This clonotype was observed at least ten times. The CDR3 DNA is TGTGCCAGCAGCATGGGTATCTACGAGCAGTACTTC. It specifies CASSMGIYEQYF. V gene TRBV5-5 combines with J gene TRBJ2-7, with D unresolved. V was shortened by 4 bases and J by 3 bases, with 8 bases between the two germline ends. The germline V gene encodes CDR1 SGHKS and CDR2 YYEKEE (reference sequence). This CDR3 region has 12 residues. The full variable domain, its missing parts supplied by reference TRBV5-5 and TRBJ2-7, is DAGVTQSPTHLIKTRGQQVTLRCSPISGHKSVSWYQQVLGQGPQFIFQYYEKEERGRGNFPDRFSARQFPNYSSELNVNALLLGDSALYLCASSMGIYEQYFGPGTRLTVT.

For this clonotype: This clone may be a read error of a much larger clone one base away. This chain links TRBV5-1 with TRBJ1-2; D call uncertain. Germline values: CDR1 SGHRS, CDR2 YFSETQ. Trimming removed 2 bases at V and 4 bases at J, with 9 bases between. The CDR3 covers 13 residues. The CDR3 loop reads CASSLPDVYGYTF. The CDR3 DNA is TGCGCCAGCAGCTTACCAGACGTCTATGGCTACACCTTC. The variable domain in full, completed from reference TRBV5-1 and TRBJ1-2, reads KAGVTQTPRYLIKTRGQQVTLSCSPISGHRSVSWYQQTPGQGLQFLFEYFSETQRNKGNFPGRFSGRQFSNSRSEMNVSTLELGDSALYLCASSLPDVYGYTFGSGTRLTVV.

This clonotype was detected once. At one end, the junction sequence differs from germline, possibly due to a read error. The V gene is TRBV27, the J gene TRBJ2-6; a possible D gene is TRBD1 (5 bases). The CDR3 has 14 amino acids. Germline V gene sequence: CDR1 MNHEY, CDR2 SMNVEV (reference sequence). The CDR3 nucleotides read TGTGCCAGCAGTTCGGGCTCTGGGGCCAACGTCCGGACTTTC. It yields the protein CASSSGSGANVRTF.

This rearrangement joins TRBV12-3 or TRBV12-4 to TRBJ2-2; no definite D call. The V end was cut by 8 bases, the J end by 0 bases, with 10 bases between. The CDR3 is 14 amino acids. The CDR3 region has the DNA TGTGCCAGCTCCCTGGGCACGAACACCGGGGAGCTGTTTTTT. As protein: CASSLGTNTGELFF.

Concerning this clonotype itself: A much larger clone lies one base from this, so it may be a read error. The V gene is TRBV5-1, the J gene TRBJ2-1; D is ambiguous. Germline CDR1 and CDR2: SGHRS and YFSETQ. The CDR3 has 12 amino acids. CDR3 nucleotide sequence: TGCGCCGGCAGCTTGTCAACTCTAGAGCAGTTCTTC. It translates to CAGSLSTLEQFF.

About this clonotype: Possible read error: a much larger clone is one base away. V usage is TRBV5-1 and J usage is TRBJ2-1; TRBD1 might be the D (6 bases). V shed 8 bases and J shed 0 bases, with 15 bases lying between them. Per the germline V gene, CDR1 is SGHRS and CDR2 is YFSETQ. The CDR3 totals 15 residues. CDR3 sequence reads: CASATAGDSYNEQFF. The CDR3 region has the DNA TGCGCCAGTGCGACCGCAGGGGACTCCTACAATGAGCAGTTCTTC. Drawing the rest from reference TRBV5-1 and TRBJ2-1, the complete variable domain is KAGVTQTPRYLIKTRGQQVTLSCSPISGHRSVSWYQQTPGQGLQFLFEYFSETQRNKGNFPGRFSGRQFSNSRSEMNVSTLELGDSALYLCASATAGDSYNEQFFGPGTRLTVL.

Of note for this clonotype: A read error may be the cause here, since a much bigger clone is one base away. The J gene is TRBJ2-1, the V gene TRBV5-1; no firm D call. This CDR3 contains 15 residues. Germline-derived CDR1 and CDR2 are SGHRS and YFSETQ. This chain's CDR3 is CAGSLGWTSYNEQFF. The CDR3 bases are TGCGCCGGCAGCTTGGGTTGGACCTCTTACAATGAGCAGTTCTTC.

This rearrangement joins TRBV28 to TRBJ1-2; 8 bases map to TRBD1. This CDR3 spans 18 amino acids. Germline-derived CDR1 and CDR2 are MDHEN and SYDVKM. V shed 6 bases and J 4 bases; nucleotides not matched to a gene: 19. The CDR3 loop is CASSLDGQGPTQRYGYTF. In DNA form, the CDR3 reads TGTGCCAGCAGCCTAGATGGACAGGGTCCCACCCAGCGCTATGGCTACACCTTC.

This clonotype appeared many times. The rearrangement links TRBV6-5 to TRBJ2-3; possibly TRBD1 for D (6 bases). The CDR3 runs to 14 residues. The V end was cut by 6 bases, the J end by 6 bases, with 16 bases between. Germline CDR1 and CDR2: MNHEY and SVGAGI. Here the CDR3 DNA reads TGTGCCAGCAGGCGGACAGTAAGCCAGGATACGCAGTATTTT. Its translation: CASRRTVSQDTQYF.

The V and J genes are TRBV5-1 and TRBJ2-2; no definite D call. With 4 bases removed from V and 1 base from J, the gap between germline ends came to 11 bases. The CDR3 loop spans 15 amino acids. Germline V lookup: CDR1 SGHRS, CDR2 YFSETQ. The CDR3 DNA sequence: TGCGCCAGCAGCGTAAGCAGGCAGAACACCGGGGAGCTGTTTTTT. This gives the protein CASSVSRQNTGELFF.

This clonotype has more than one count but fewer than ten. The chain joins TRBV11-2 to TRBJ1-6, with D tentatively TRBD1 (5 bases). The germline V and J ends were trimmed by 5 bases and 10 bases, with 18 bases remaining between them. The CDR3 consists of 15 residues. CDR1 is SGHAT and CDR2 is FQNNGV in the germline V gene. In DNA form, the CDR3 reads TGTGCCAGCAGCCTATCGTTAGGGGTTACCTCACCCCTCCACTTT. Protein sequence: CASSLSLGVTSPLHF.

The CDR3 here is CASTLTGTPHGYTF. CDR3 coding DNA: TGTGCCAGCACCCTGACAGGGACTCCGCATGGCTACACCTTC. V and J are TRBV12-3 or TRBV12-4 and TRBJ1-2; 7 bases agree with TRBD1. There are 14 residues in the CDR3. The V gene end was trimmed by 7 bases and the J gene end by 6 bases; junction bases not matched to a gene: 11.

V is TRBV5-1 and J is TRBJ2-7; D unclear. The germline CDR1 and CDR2 sequences are SGHRS and YFSETQ. Between the trimmed V and J ends, which lost 4 bases and 0 bases, there was a span of 8 bases. This CDR3 spans 13 amino acids. The CDR3 DNA reads as TGCGCCAGCAGCCGTCCGGACTCCTACGAGCAGTACTTC. Protein: CASSRPDSYEQYF.

This clonotype was seen many times. V gene TRBV20-1 combines with J gene TRBJ1-2; D gene unclear. The V and J ends lost 5 bases and 4 bases respectively, with 14 bases between them. This CDR3 is 13 amino acids long. CDR1 is DFQATT and CDR2 is SNEGSKA in the germline V gene (reference sequence). Here the CDR3 reads CSAGPSGPYGYTF. CDR3 sequence (DNA): TGCAGTGCTGGACCCAGTGGGCCCTATGGCTACACCTTC.

V is TRBV28 and J is TRBJ2-5; tentative D call: TRBD1 (5 bases). The CDR3 sequence is 13 residues long. The V gene's germline CDR1 is MDHEN and CDR2 SYDVKM. V lost 1 base and J lost 11, with 14 bases in between. CDR3 residues: CASSLSWGKGQYF. The CDR3 region has the DNA TGTGCCAGCAGTTTATCATGGGGTAAGGGGCAGTACTTC.

The V call is TRBV6-6, the J call TRBJ2-7; 7 nucleotides agree with TRBD1. CDR1 is MNHNY, CDR2 SVGAGI, per germline (reference sequence). The CDR3 extends over 15 amino acids. Trimming cost V 5 bases and J 0 bases; bases outside gene matches: 7. The CDR3 DNA reads as TGTGCCAGCAGTCGAACAGGGGAGAGCTCCTACGAGCAGTACTTC. This sequence encodes CASSRTGESSYEQYF.

For this clonotype: This may be a read error, as it is one base from a much larger clone. The chain carries TRBV6-5 and TRBJ2-1; weak D call: TRBD2 (6 bases). The CDR3 is 14 amino acids. V lost 5 bases, J lost 4 bases, and 12 bases lay in between. Germline values: CDR1 MNHEY, CDR2 SVGAGI. CDR3 region: CASSRGLQYNEQFF. In DNA, the CDR3 is TGTGCCAGCAGTCGGGGACTTCAATACAATGAGCAGTTCTTC.